What follows describes a single TCR beta chain. Its antigen is currently unknown. Trimming cost V 4 bases and J 3 bases, with 6 bases left between them. This CDR3 region has 11 residues. Germline V gene lookup returns CDR1 GTSNPN and CDR2 SVGIG (reference sequence). Constant-segment primers served in 5'RACE that generated TCR alpha and TCR beta cDNA libraries bearing sample barcodes and UMIs. MiXCR was run by TCRdb on the 5' RACE reads, yielding one entry per CDR3 protein. Of around 300,000 distinct CDR3 sequences listed, roughly 13% are singletons. This record comes from a study of T-cell memory formation after mild COVID-19. Study overall: The TCR clusters were mostly specific to one donor.

Study-level points and caveats: Whereas later expanders leaned CD4+, clones contracting day 15 to 85 showed a balanced CD4/CD8 makeup.

The sample taken for sequencing was PBMCs or a T cell subset sorted from them (not recorded which). The V gene is TRBV30, the J gene TRBJ1-2, with D uncertain. This receptor was taken from a young man who had mild COVID-19 (a few samples of this study predate the infection). Cell type and time point are not known. CDR3 bases: TGTGCCTGGACCATGCACTATGGCTACACCTTC. This encodes CAWTMHYGYTF.